This passage covers 4 T cell receptor beta chains from one sample sequenced in a study of cytomegalovirus exposure and HLA in healthy donors (dated by TCRdb to the late 2010s). Library creation used the immunoSEQ multiplex PCR assay. For the multiplex PCR, a mixture combining 60 forward primers for TCR Vbeta segments and 13 reverse primers for TCR Jbeta segments was used. TCRdb holds this immuneACCESS table with in-frame rearrangements only. Some clones are missing; in checked studies, unresolved V genes explain under half, and the rest has no known cause. In all, the sample holds 150,000 to 200,000 clones, and about 90% of those were seen once. In total, the top ten clones hold about 0.21% of the sample. Sequencing used PBMCs. The source of these receptors is a girl less than two years old in good health and CMV-seronegative.

This chain links TRBV27 with TRBJ1-2; TRBD1 agrees at 11 bases. From germline, CDR1 is MNHEY and CDR2 SMNVEV (reference sequence). The CDR3 is 22 residues long. After removal of 3 bases from V and 4 bases from J, the junction contained 25 bases not matched to a gene. The DNA for the CDR3 is TGTGCCAGCAGTTTGTTCCCTAGGGGGACGCCGGGACAGGGGGTGTCCGGCTATGGCTACACCTTC. Residues: CASSLFPRGTPGQGVSGYGYTF.

The rearrangement uses TRBV29-1 and TRBJ1-1, with D unresolved. Germline V gene sequence: CDR1 SQVTM, CDR2 ANQGSEA. V lost 4 bases and J 1 base, leaving 4 bases between the germline ends. There are 11 residues in the CDR3. This chain's CDR3 is CSVVANTEAFF. In DNA form, the CDR3 reads TGCAGCGTTGTAGCGAACACTGAAGCTTTCTTT.

J is TRBJ1-5 and V is TRBV11-1; 10 bases fit TRBD1. Trimming cost V 5 bases and J 6 bases; bases outside gene matches: 1. The CDR3 length is 13 residues. Germline V gene sequence: CDR1 SGHAT, CDR2 FQDESV (reference sequence). The CDR3 bases are TGTGCCAGCAGCCGGGACAGGGGTCAGCCCCAGCATTTT. Translated: CASSRDRGQPQHF.

The chain employs TRBV10-1 and TRBJ2-3; D not certain. With 3 bases removed from V and 4 bases from J, the gap between germline ends came to 5 bases. The CDR3 contains 12 residues. CDR1 is WNHNN, CDR2 SYGVQD, per germline (reference sequence). The CDR3 loop reads CASSDPADTQYF. The CDR3 region has the DNA TGCGCCAGCAGTGACCCCGCAGATACGCAGTATTTT.